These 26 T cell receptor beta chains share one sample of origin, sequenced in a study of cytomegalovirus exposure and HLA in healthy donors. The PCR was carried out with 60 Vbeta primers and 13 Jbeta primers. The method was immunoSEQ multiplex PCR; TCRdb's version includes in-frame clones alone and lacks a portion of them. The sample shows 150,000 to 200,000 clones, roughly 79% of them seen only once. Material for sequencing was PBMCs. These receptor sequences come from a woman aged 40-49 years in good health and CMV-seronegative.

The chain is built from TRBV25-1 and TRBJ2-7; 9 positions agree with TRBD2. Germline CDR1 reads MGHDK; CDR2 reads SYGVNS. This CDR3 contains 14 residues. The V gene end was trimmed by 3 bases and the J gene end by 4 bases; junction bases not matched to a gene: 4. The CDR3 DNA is TGTGCCAGCAGTGACGGGCTAGCGGGGTACGAGCAGTACTTC. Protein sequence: CASSDGLAGYEQYF.

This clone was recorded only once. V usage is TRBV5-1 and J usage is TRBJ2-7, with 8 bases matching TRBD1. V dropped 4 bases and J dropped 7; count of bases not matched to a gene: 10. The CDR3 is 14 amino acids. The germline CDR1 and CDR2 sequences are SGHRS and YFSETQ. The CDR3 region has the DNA TGCGCCAGCAGCCCCGGACAGGGCGAGGGAGAGCAGTACTTC. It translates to CASSPGQGEGEQYF.

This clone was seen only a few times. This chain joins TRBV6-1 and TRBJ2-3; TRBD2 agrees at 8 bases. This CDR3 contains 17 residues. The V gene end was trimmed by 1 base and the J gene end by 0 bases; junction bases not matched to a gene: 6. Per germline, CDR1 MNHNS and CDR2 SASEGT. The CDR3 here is CASSEGTSSSSTDTQYF. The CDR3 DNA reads TGTGCCAGCAGTGAAGGGACTAGCAGTTCTAGCACAGATACGCAGTATTTT.

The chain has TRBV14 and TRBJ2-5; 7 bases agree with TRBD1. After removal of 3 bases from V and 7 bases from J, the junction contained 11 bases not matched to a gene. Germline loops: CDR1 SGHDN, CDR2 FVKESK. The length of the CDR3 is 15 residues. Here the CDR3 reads CASSQGWDSRGTQYF. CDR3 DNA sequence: TGTGCCAGCAGCCAGGGATGGGACAGCCGCGGGACCCAGTACTTC.

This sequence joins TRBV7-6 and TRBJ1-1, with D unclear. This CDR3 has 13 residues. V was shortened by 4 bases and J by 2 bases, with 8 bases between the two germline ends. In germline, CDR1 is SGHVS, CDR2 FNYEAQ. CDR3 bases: TGTGCCAGCAGCTCACAAAGAAACACTGAAGCTTTCTTT. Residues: CASSSQRNTEAFF.

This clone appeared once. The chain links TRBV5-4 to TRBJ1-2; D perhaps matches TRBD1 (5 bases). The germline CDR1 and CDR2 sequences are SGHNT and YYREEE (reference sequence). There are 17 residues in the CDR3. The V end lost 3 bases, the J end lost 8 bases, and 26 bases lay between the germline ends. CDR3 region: CASSWLLGAGSGGGYTF. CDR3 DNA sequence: TGTGCCAGCAGCTGGCTCCTCGGGGCAGGGAGTGGAGGGGGCTACACCTTC.

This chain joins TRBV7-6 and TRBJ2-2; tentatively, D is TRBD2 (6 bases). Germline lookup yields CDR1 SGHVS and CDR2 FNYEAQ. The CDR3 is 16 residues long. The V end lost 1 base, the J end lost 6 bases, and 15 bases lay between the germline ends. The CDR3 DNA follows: TGTGCCAGCAGCTTAGGGGGCCGGGGAGGTGCCGGGGAGCTGTTTTTT. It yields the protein CASSLGGRGGAGELFF.

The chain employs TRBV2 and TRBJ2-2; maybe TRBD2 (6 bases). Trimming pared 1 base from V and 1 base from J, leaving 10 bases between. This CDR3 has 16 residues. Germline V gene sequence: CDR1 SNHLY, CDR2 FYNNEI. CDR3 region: CASSEGEDWNTGELFF. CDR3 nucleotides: TGTGCCAGCAGTGAAGGGGAGGACTGGAACACCGGGGAGCTGTTTTTT.

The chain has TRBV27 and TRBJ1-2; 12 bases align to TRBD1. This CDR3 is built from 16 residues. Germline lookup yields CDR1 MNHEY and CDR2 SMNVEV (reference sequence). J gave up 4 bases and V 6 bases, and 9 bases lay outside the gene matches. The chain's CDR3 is CASSSGTGGFGYGYTF. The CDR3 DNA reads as TGTGCCAGCAGCTCCGGGACAGGGGGCTTTGGCTATGGCTACACCTTC.

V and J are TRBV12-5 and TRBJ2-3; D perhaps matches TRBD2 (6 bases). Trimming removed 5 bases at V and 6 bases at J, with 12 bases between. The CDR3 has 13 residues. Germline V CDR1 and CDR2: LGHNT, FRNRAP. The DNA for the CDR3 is TGTGCTAGTGGTCCGCTAGGAGGGGATACGCAGTATTTT. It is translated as CASGPLGGDTQYF. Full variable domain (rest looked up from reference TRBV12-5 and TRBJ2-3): DARVTQTPRHKVTEMGQEVTMRCQPILGHNTVFWYRQTMMQGLELLAYFRNRAPLDDSGMPKDRFSAEMPDATLATLKIQPSEPRDSAVYFCASGPLGGDTQYFGPGTRLTVL.

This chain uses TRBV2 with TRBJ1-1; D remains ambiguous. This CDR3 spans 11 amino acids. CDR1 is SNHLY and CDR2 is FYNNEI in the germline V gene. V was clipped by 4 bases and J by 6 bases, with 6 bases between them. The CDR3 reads CASSGGPEAFF. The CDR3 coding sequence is TGTGCCAGCAGTGGAGGTCCTGAAGCTTTCTTT.

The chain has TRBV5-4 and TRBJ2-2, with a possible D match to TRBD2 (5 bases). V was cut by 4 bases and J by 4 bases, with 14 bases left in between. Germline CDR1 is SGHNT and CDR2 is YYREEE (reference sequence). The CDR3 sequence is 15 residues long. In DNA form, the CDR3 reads TGTGCCAGCAGCCTGGAGGCGAGGATCACCGGGGAGCTGTTTTTT. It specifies CASSLEARITGELFF.

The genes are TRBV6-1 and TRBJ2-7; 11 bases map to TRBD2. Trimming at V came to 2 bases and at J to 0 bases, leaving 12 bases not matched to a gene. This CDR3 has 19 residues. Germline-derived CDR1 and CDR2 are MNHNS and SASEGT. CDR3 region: CASSEYWTSGSSYSYEQYF. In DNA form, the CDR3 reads TGTGCCAGCAGTGAATACTGGACTAGCGGGTCTTCCTACTCCTACGAGCAGTACTTC.

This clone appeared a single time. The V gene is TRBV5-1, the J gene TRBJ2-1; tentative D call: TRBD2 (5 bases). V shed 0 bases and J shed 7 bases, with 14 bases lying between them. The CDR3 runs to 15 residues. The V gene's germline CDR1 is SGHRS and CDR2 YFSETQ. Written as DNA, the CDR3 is TGCGCCAGCAGCTTGGCCCAACTAGTCGGGAATGAGCAGTTCTTC. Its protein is CASSLAQLVGNEQFF.

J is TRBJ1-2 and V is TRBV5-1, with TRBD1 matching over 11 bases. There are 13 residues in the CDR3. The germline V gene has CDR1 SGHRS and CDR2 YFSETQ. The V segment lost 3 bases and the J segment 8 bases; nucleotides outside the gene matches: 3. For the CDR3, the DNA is TGCGCCAGCAGCTCGGACAGGGGGCAAGGCTACACCTTC. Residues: CASSSDRGQGYTF.

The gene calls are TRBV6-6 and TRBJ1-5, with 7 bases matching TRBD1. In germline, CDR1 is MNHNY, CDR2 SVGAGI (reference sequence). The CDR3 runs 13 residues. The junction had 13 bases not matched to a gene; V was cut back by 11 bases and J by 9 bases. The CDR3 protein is CAGSQGERLPQHF. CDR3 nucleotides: TGTGCCGGATCCCAGGGGGAGCGTCTGCCCCAGCATTTT.

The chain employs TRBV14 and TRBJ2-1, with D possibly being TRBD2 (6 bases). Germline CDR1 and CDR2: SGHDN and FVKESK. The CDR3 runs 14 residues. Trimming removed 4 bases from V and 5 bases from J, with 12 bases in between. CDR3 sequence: CASSLRTTNNEQFF. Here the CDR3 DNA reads TGTGCCAGCAGCCTTCGGACTACTAACAATGAGCAGTTCTTC.

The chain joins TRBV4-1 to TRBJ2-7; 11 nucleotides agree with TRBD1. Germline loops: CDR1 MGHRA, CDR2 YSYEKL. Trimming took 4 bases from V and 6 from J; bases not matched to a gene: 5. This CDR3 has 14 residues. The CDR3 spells CASSPGTGGAEQYF. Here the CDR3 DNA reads TGCGCCAGCAGCCCTGGGACAGGGGGGGCCGAGCAGTACTTC.

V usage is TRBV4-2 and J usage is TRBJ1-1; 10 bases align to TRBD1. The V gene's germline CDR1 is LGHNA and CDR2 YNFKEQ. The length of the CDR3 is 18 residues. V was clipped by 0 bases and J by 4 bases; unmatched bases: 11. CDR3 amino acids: CASSQDLGGQGGSTEAFF. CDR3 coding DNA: TGTGCCAGCAGCCAAGATTTAGGAGGACAGGGGGGATCCACTGAAGCTTTCTTT.

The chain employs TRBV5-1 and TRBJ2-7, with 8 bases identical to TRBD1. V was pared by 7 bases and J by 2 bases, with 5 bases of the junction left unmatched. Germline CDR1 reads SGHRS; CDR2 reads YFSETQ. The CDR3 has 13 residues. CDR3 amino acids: CASGTGGTYEQYF. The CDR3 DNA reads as TGCGCCAGCGGGACAGGAGGGACCTACGAGCAGTACTTC.

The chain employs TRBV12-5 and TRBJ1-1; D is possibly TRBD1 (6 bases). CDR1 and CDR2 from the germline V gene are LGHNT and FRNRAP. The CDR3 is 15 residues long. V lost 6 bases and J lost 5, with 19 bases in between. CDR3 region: CASGRPTGSVTEAFF. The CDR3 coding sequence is TGTGCTAGTGGCCGCCCAACAGGGTCGGTAACTGAAGCTTTCTTT.

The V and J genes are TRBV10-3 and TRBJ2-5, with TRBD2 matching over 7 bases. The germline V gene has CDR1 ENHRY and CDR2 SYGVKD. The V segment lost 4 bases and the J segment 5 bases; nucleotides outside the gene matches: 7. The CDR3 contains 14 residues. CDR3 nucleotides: TGTGCCATCAGTGGAGGGCACGGGGGGGAGACCCAGTACTTC. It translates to CAISGGHGGETQYF.

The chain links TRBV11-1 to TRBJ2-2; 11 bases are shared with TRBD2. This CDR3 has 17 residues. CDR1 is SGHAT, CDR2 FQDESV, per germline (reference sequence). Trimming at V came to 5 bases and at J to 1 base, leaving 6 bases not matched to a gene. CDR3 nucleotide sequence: TGTGCCAGCAGCCCAACGGGACTAGCGGAGAACACCGGGGAGCTGTTTTTT. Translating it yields CASSPTGLAENTGELFF.

This CDR3 reads CASSEELGRGRETQYF. The CDR3 coding sequence is TGTGCCAGCAGTGAAGAGTTGGGAAGGGGTAGAGAGACCCAGTACTTC. The chain combines TRBV6-1 with TRBJ2-5; a possible D gene is TRBD1 (5 bases). CDR1 and CDR2 from the germline V gene are MNHNS and SASEGT. V lost 1 base and J lost 4, with 16 bases in between. CDR3 size: 16 residues.

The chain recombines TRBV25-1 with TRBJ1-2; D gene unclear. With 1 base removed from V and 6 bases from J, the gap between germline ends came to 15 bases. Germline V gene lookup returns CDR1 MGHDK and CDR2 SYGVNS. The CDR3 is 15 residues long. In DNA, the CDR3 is TGTGCCAGCAGTGAATGGGCATTAGGTCTTAATGGCTACACCTTC. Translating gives CASSEWALGLNGYTF.

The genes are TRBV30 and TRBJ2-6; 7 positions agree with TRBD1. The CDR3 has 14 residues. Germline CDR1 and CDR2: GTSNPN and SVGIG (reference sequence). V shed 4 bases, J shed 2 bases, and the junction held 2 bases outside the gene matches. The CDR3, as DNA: TGTGCCTGGACACAGGGGACTGGGGCCAACGTCCTGACTTTC. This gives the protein CAWTQGTGANVLTF.